The 13 T cell receptor beta chains below all came from one sample that was sequenced in a study of beta chain features in type 1 diabetes. Expressed TCRB transcripts got sequenced, as all isolated RNA was reverse transcribed. Only in-frame clones appear in the TCRdb table, and some are missing; sequencing was by immunoSEQ multiplex PCR. The table has 250,000 to 300,000 clones, approximately 24% seen once. Study-level points and caveats: Shortening that was moderate but significant affected the TCRB CDR3s of Type 1 diabetes patients in all four CD4+ subsets.

Their target antigens are unknown. The sample was naive CD4+ T cells from blood. The receptors here all came from a woman younger than 45 with type 1 diabetes.

This clone was observed a few times. The chain links TRBV19 to TRBJ2-6, with D possibly matching TRBD2 (5 bases). Germline V gene data show CDR1 as LNHDA and CDR2 as SQIVND (reference sequence). CDR3 length: 17 residues. Trimming cost V 5 bases and J 3 bases, with 17 bases left between them. Here the CDR3 reads CASSPQRVRSGANVLTF. CDR3 nucleotide sequence: TGTGCCAGTAGTCCACAGAGGGTCAGGAGTGGGGCCAACGTCCTGACTTTC.

The J gene is TRBJ2-4, the V gene TRBV7-2; the match to TRBD1 covers 10 bases. The length of the CDR3 is 14 residues. Germline V gene lookup returns CDR1 SGHTA and CDR2 FQGNSA. Unmatched junction bases numbered 3, after V lost 5 bases and J lost 5 bases. CDR3 nucleotide sequence: TGTGCCAGCAGCGTCGGGACAGGGGAAAACATTCAGTACTTC. This translates into CASSVGTGENIQYF.

This chain uses TRBV4-2 with TRBJ1-5; no reliable D call. The CDR3 spans 18 residues. V lost 2 bases and J lost 1, with 18 bases in between. Per the germline V gene, CDR1 is LGHNA and CDR2 is YNFKEQ. The CDR3 region is CASSQPNKGSLSNQPQHF. The CDR3 DNA sequence: TGTGCCAGCAGCCAACCTAACAAAGGGAGTTTAAGCAATCAGCCCCAGCATTTT.

This clone was seen only a few times. The chain couples TRBV29-1 to TRBJ2-4; D ambiguous. The CDR3 spans 13 residues. Trimming cost V 4 bases and J 8 bases, with 15 bases left between them. Germline loops: CDR1 SQVTM, CDR2 ANQGSEA. The CDR3 DNA sequence: TGCAGCGTTGTTTGGCCCCGAGAGGACATTCAGTACTTC. This translates into CSVVWPREDIQYF.

This clone turned up a few times. V usage is TRBV30 and J usage is TRBJ2-7, with unresolved D. V was clipped by 1 base and J by 0 bases, with 7 bases between them. CDR1 and CDR2 from the germline V gene are GTSNPN and SVGIG (reference sequence). The CDR3 extends over 13 amino acids. The CDR3 spells CAWSGSVSYEQYF. The CDR3 nucleotides are TGTGCCTGGAGTGGGTCAGTCTCCTACGAGCAGTACTTC.

This clone was seen a few times. V gene TRBV30 combines with J gene TRBJ2-5; the D is unclear. The V end lost 1 base, the J end lost 2 bases, and 11 bases lay between the germline ends. The CDR3 totals 14 residues. Germline lookup yields CDR1 GTSNPN and CDR2 SVGIG (reference sequence). CDR3 residues: CAWSDRDKQETQYF. In DNA, the CDR3 is TGTGCCTGGAGTGACCGTGACAAACAAGAGACCCAGTACTTC.

The chain couples TRBV27 to TRBJ2-1; TRBD2 matches at 9 bases. After removal of 3 bases from V and 9 bases from J, the junction contained 3 bases not matched to a gene. Looked up from germline, CDR1 is MNHEY and CDR2 is SMNVEV (reference sequence). This CDR3 comprises 13 residues. CDR3 nucleotides: TGTGCCAGCAGTTTTGAACTAGCGGGTGAGCAGTTCTTC. This sequence encodes CASSFELAGEQFF.

J is TRBJ2-3 and V is TRBV4-1; maybe TRBD2 (5 bases). From germline, CDR1 is MGHRA and CDR2 YSYEKL. The germline V and J ends were trimmed by 4 bases and 4 bases, with 24 bases remaining between them. The CDR3 length is 18 residues. The CDR3 loop reads CASSPNEWEQSRSDTQYF. In DNA, the CDR3 is TGCGCCAGCAGCCCGAATGAATGGGAGCAGAGTAGATCAGATACGCAGTATTTT.

This sequence joins TRBV29-1 and TRBJ2-5, with 7 bases aligning to TRBD2. The ends lost 7 bases at V and 5 bases at J; junction bases unmatched: 16. The germline gives CDR1 SQVTM, CDR2 ANQGSEA. The CDR3 covers 15 residues. The CDR3 nucleotides read TGCAGCGCTGGGAGCGGGGCAGCGGGTGGGGAGACCCAGTACTTC. Encoded protein: CSAGSGAAGGETQYF.

V gene TRBV7-9 combines with J gene TRBJ2-2; 8 nucleotides match TRBD2. The junction had 5 bases not matched to a gene; V was cut back by 4 bases and J by 4 bases. In germline, CDR1 is SEHNR, CDR2 FQNEAQ (reference sequence). The CDR3 sequence is 15 residues long. In nucleotides, the CDR3 is TGTGCCAGCAGCTGGAAGCGGGAGCGCACCGGGGAGCTGTTTTTT. Encoded protein: CASSWKRERTGELFF.

This clone was counted between two and nine times. This chain uses TRBV10-3 with TRBJ2-5; unclear D gene. Germline assignment: CDR1 ENHRY and CDR2 SYGVKD. This CDR3 contains 14 residues. Trimming cost V 3 bases and J 5 bases, with 13 bases left between them. CDR3 sequence (DNA): TGTGCCATCAGTGAAGCGTCGGAACGGGAGACCCAGTACTTC. Amino acids: CAISEASERETQYF.

This clone was observed a few times. This chain connects TRBV18 to TRBJ2-7; TRBD1 agrees at 7 bases. Germline V CDR1 and CDR2: KGHSH, LQKENI. This CDR3 has 15 amino acids. V lost 3 bases and J lost 5; bases outside the gene matches: 10. The CDR3 DNA follows: TGTGCCAGCTCACCCCGGACAGGTGATACTCACGAGCAGTACTTC. Its protein is CASSPRTGDTHEQYF. The full variable domain, rest sourced from reference TRBV18 and TRBJ2-7, is NAGVMQNPRHLVRRRGQEARLRCSPMKGHSHVYWYRQLPEEGLKFMVYLQKENIIDESGMPKERFSAEFPKEGPSILRIQQVVRGDSAAYFCASSPRTGDTHEQYFGPGTRLTVT.

V and J are TRBV27 and TRBJ2-3; TRBD1 matches at 9 bases. The CDR3 is 15 amino acids. The V and J ends lost 3 bases and 2 bases, in that order; junction bases with no gene match: 3. The germline V gene encodes CDR1 MNHEY and CDR2 SMNVEV (reference sequence). CDR3 nucleotide sequence: TGTGCCAGCAGTTTTGGGACAGGGTACACAGATACGCAGTATTTT. Amino acid sequence: CASSFGTGYTDTQYF.